This entry features one T cell receptor (beta chain) sequence. Its antigen is undetermined. Unique molecular identifiers were incorporated into the prepared TCRbeta library. TCRdb analysed the PCR reads with MiXCR anew, one entry per CDR3 protein. Among 250,000 to 350,000 distinct CDR3 sequences, roughly 21% were seen once, and the ten largest hold approximately 10%. These data belong to a study of T-cell reconstitution after alpha-beta-depleted transplantation in children. Regarding the study as a whole: Where alpha-beta T cells came from about two months after transplant was reportedly several hundred expanded graft clones. T-cell counts and diversity were attributed mostly to newly produced T cells one year after transplant.

CDR3 length: 14 residues. Trimming pared 3 bases from V and 3 bases from J, leaving 12 bases between. The specimen was PBMCs, mostly from graft donor cells, collected 180 days after TCRalphabeta/CD19-depleted stem cell transplant. This receptor was obtained from a male patient under 18 who had a stem cell transplant for acute lymphoblastic leukemia, so the T cells may come from the graft donor. This chain links TRBV12-3 or TRBV12-4 with TRBJ2-7; maybe TRBD1 (6 bases). This CDR3 reads CASSFRQVHYEQYF. The CDR3 coding sequence is TGTGCCAGCAGTTTTCGACAGGTCCACTACGAGCAGTACTTC.